What follows are 10 T cell receptor beta chains derived from one specimen sequenced in a study. TCRdb ran MiXCR on the 5' RACE reads and lists one entry per CDR3 protein. This table holds about 10,000 distinct CDR3 sequences, roughly 25% found once. Cells sorted as Tregs were CD4+, CD25+ and CD127-/low. Sequences were obtained from Tregs sorted from blood. Receptors originate from a female donor with breast cancer.

This clonotype was seen a handful of times. A clone one base away is much larger, so this may be a read error. The chain carries TRBV15 and TRBJ2-3; D gene ambiguous. Germline-derived CDR1 and CDR2 are LNHNV and YYDKDF (reference sequence). This CDR3 has 14 residues. V lost 1 base to trimming and J lost 6 bases, with 11 bases between them. CDR3 in amino acids: CATSRGYFDDTQYF. In DNA form, the CDR3 reads TGTGCCACCAGCAGAGGGTACTTCGACGATACGCAGTATTTT.

This clonotype was seen many times. The V gene is TRBV20-1, the J gene TRBJ1-1; no clear D gene. CDR3 length: 13 amino acids. Germline V lookup: CDR1 DFQATT, CDR2 SNEGSKA (reference sequence). V was clipped by 0 bases and J by 5 bases, with 10 bases between them. CDR3 residues: CSAREPPRTEAFF. The CDR3 bases are TGCAGTGCTAGAGAACCGCCGCGGACTGAAGCTTTCTTT.

This clonotype has only one observation. A much larger clone is a single base away; this may be a read error. The rearrangement uses TRBV20-1 and TRBJ2-1; no definite D call. Germline V CDR1 and CDR2: DFQATT, SNEGSKA (reference sequence). The V and J ends lost 1 base and 7 bases respectively, with 8 bases between them. The CDR3 consists of 12 residues. Here the CDR3 reads CSARVRRNEQFF. CDR3 sequence (DNA): TGCAGTGCTAGAGTCCGCAGGAATGAGCAGTTCTTC.

Comment on this clonotype: A much more abundant neighbour one base away suggests this may be a read error. V and J are TRBV24-1 and TRBJ2-5, with D perhaps matching TRBD2 (7 bases). Germline CDR1 and CDR2: KGHDR and SFDVKD. The length of the CDR3 is 15 residues. Trimming stripped 3 bases from V and 6 bases from J, with 16 bases between. The CDR3 DNA follows: TGTGCCACCAGTGATCCCCGTGGGGGGGCGAAGACCCAGTACTTC. Translating gives CATSDPRGGAKTQYF.

By share of the sample, this clonotype is medium-sized. The genes are TRBV4-1 and TRBJ2-7; 10 nucleotides agree with TRBD1. The CDR3 is made up of 18 amino acids. In germline, CDR1 is MGHRA, CDR2 YSYEKL. Trimming cost V 3 bases and J 2 bases; bases outside gene matches: 13. The CDR3 nucleotides read TGCGCCAGCAGCCAGGACCCGGGACAGGGGATTTTGCCCTACGAGCAGTACTTC. It encodes CASSQDPGQGILPYEQYF.

This clonotype is medium-sized. In DNA, the CDR3 is TGTGCCAGTAGTGCCGCCGGCAGTGGGGACTACGAGCAGTACTTC. This sequence encodes CASSAAGSGDYEQYF. The chain joins TRBV19 to TRBJ2-7; D call uncertain. The V end was cut by 5 bases, the J end by 3 bases, with 17 bases between. The CDR3 is 15 residues long. Germline loops: CDR1 LNHDA, CDR2 SQIVND (reference sequence).

This clonotype was recorded many times. V usage is TRBV7-9 and J usage is TRBJ2-7; D ambiguous. V lost 1 base and J 2 bases, leaving 3 bases between the germline ends. CDR3 length equals 12 residues. Germline V lookup: CDR1 SEHNR, CDR2 FQNEAQ (reference sequence). In DNA form, the CDR3 reads TGTGCCAGCAGCTTAGTAGCCTACGAGCAGTACTTC. Translation gives CASSLVAYEQYF.

The chain is built from TRBV6-5 and TRBJ1-1; possibly TRBD1 for D (6 bases). Germline V gives CDR1 MNHEY, CDR2 SVGAGI. Trimming stripped 0 bases from V and 5 bases from J, with 19 bases between. The length of the CDR3 is 17 residues. CDR3 residues: CASSYSIGGVLRTEAFF. As DNA, the CDR3 is TGTGCCAGCAGTTACTCGATAGGGGGGGTTTTGAGAACTGAAGCTTTCTTT.

In this sample, this clonotype turned up a few times. This could be a read error, since a much larger clone is one nucleotide away. The chain has TRBV6-1 and TRBJ2-1, with D possibly being TRBD2 (6 bases). Germline loops: CDR1 MNHNS, CDR2 SASEGT. This CDR3 has 14 amino acids. CDR3 in amino acids: CASCERLAYNEQFF. The CDR3 bases are TGTGCCAGCTGTGAACGACTAGCCTACAATGAGCAGTTCTTC.

This chain's CDR3 is CASSPTSGGRHEQFF. CDR3 nucleotide sequence: TGTGCCAGCAGCCCGACTAGCGGGGGCCGGCATGAGCAGTTCTTC. The chain links TRBV7-6 to TRBJ2-1, with 12 bases identical to TRBD2. This CDR3 comprises 15 residues. With V trimmed by 5 bases and J by 8 bases, 7 bases remained unmatched. Germline V gives CDR1 SGHVS, CDR2 FNYEAQ. The full variable domain, in which reference TRBV7-6 and TRBJ2-1 provide the parts outside the CDR3, is GAGVSQSPRYKVTKRGQDVALRCDPISGHVSLYWYRQALGQGPEFLTYFNYEAQQDKSGLPNDRFSAERPEGSISTLTIQRTEQRDSAMYRCASSPTSGGRHEQFFGPGTRLTVL.